A single sample is the source of the 16 T cell receptor beta chains below, sequenced in a study of blood T cell repertoires in COVID-19 (dated by TCRdb to 2020 to 2022). Library creation used the immunoSEQ multiplex PCR assay. TCRdb carries this immuneACCESS record with in-frame sequences only. Its versions omit some clonotypes, under half of them owing to an unresolved V gene in the studies checked, with the rest unexplained. The sample table shows some 250,000 clones, and 88% are seen once. The ten largest account for just under 0.8% of the sample. Material for sequencing was peripheral blood. These receptors originate from a woman under 40 with acute or convalescent COVID-19.

This chain connects TRBV9 to TRBJ2-3; TRBD2 matches at 11 bases. J lost 1 base, V lost 0 bases, and 4 bases had no gene match. Germline V gene data show CDR1 as SGDLS and CDR2 as YYNGEE. CDR3 length: 17 amino acids. CDR3 DNA: TGTGCCAGCAGCGTAGTGGGACTAGCGGCCGGCACAGATACGCAGTATTTT. Protein product: CASSVVGLAAGTDTQYF.

V usage is TRBV12-3 or TRBV12-4 and J usage is TRBJ2-7; no clear D. The V gene lost 3 bases and the J gene lost 0 bases, with 6 bases spanning the gap. This CDR3 comprises 13 residues. The CDR3 reads CASSLYSSYEQYF. In nucleotides, the CDR3 is TGTGCCAGCAGTTTGTACAGCTCCTACGAGCAGTACTTC.

The chain has TRBV9 and TRBJ2-1; TRBD1 aligns across 9 bases. This CDR3 is 15 amino acids long. The J segment lost 8 bases and the V segment lost 3 bases, leaving 9 bases of the junction unmatched. Per germline, CDR1 SGDLS and CDR2 YYNGEE. CDR3 sequence (DNA): TGTGCCAGCAGCGCCCGGGACAGGGACTTCGATGAGCAGTTCTTC. Translation gives CASSARDRDFDEQFF. The full variable domain, in which reference TRBV9 and TRBJ2-1 provide the parts outside the CDR3, is DSGVTQTPKHLITATGQRVTLRCSPRSGDLSVYWYQQSLDQGLQFLIQYYNGEERAKGNILERFSAQQFPDLHSELNLSSLELGDSALYFCASSARDRDFDEQFFGPGTRLTVL.

V and J are TRBV12-3 or TRBV12-4 and TRBJ2-2; D not resolved. The V end was cut by 1 base, the J end by 11 bases, with 5 bases between. The CDR3 is 11 residues long. The DNA of the CDR3 is TGTGCCAGCAGTTTAGGGCTCGAGCTGTTTTTT. Amino acid sequence: CASSLGLELFF.

V gene TRBV24-1 combines with J gene TRBJ2-3; maybe TRBD2 (6 bases). Per the germline V gene, CDR1 is KGHDR and CDR2 is SFDVKD. Trimming took off 5 bases at V and 2 bases at J, with 13 bases between the two ends. The CDR3 has 15 amino acids. The CDR3 loop reads CATSVLAGYTDTQYF. The CDR3 DNA reads as TGTGCCACCAGTGTACTAGCCGGATACACAGATACGCAGTATTTT.

V usage is TRBV7-9 and J usage is TRBJ2-1, with 14 bases matching TRBD2. The V segment lost 5 bases and the J segment 0 bases; nucleotides outside the gene matches: 3. Per germline, CDR1 SEHNR and CDR2 FQNEAQ (reference sequence). This CDR3 is 17 amino acids long. CDR3 protein: CASSPGLAGASYNEQFF. The CDR3 DNA sequence: TGTGCCAGCAGCCCGGGACTAGCGGGAGCCTCCTACAATGAGCAGTTCTTC.

J is TRBJ2-3 and V is TRBV30; D ambiguous. Per the germline V gene, CDR1 is GTSNPN and CDR2 is SVGIG (reference sequence). The CDR3 sequence is 12 residues long. The V gene lost 5 bases and the J gene lost 0 bases, with 6 bases spanning the gap. In DNA, the CDR3 is TGTGCCTGGTCTCCGAGCACAGATACGCAGTATTTT. Its translation is CAWSPSTDTQYF.

The chain employs TRBV6-2 or TRBV6-3 and TRBJ2-6, with 7 bases fitting TRBD2. Germline V gives CDR1 MNHEY, CDR2 SVGEGT. With 0 bases clipped from V and 4 bases from J, the junction kept 3 bases outside the gene matches. The CDR3 is 16 amino acids. The CDR3 sequence: CASSYSRGGGANVLTF. The CDR3 DNA sequence: TGTGCCAGCAGTTACTCCCGGGGAGGGGGGGCCAACGTCCTGACTTTC.

The chain joins TRBV9 to TRBJ2-3, with TRBD2 matching over 12 bases. The CDR3 contains 17 residues. The germline V gene encodes CDR1 SGDLS and CDR2 YYNGEE. Germline trimming cut 0 bases from V and 6 bases from J; bases unmatched to any gene: 8. CDR3 DNA: TGTGCCAGCAGCGTAGGGACTAGCGGGATCCTATCGGATACGCAGTATTTT. Translated: CASSVGTSGILSDTQYF.

J is TRBJ2-2 and V is TRBV7-9; D perhaps matches TRBD2 (6 bases). The germline V gene encodes CDR1 SEHNR and CDR2 FQNEAQ (reference sequence). Trimming shortened V by 5 bases and J by 1 base, and 20 bases separated the two germline ends. The CDR3 is made up of 18 amino acids. CDR3 loop: CASSPTGWGLQNTGELFF. CDR3 DNA sequence: TGTGCCAGCAGCCCTACTGGTTGGGGACTCCAGAACACCGGGGAGCTGTTTTTT.

The V gene is TRBV6-2 or TRBV6-3, the J gene TRBJ1-5; D gene unclear. CDR3 length: 13 amino acids. Trimming took 1 base from V and 4 from J, leaving 5 bases between them. In germline, CDR1 is MNHEY, CDR2 SVGEGT. The CDR3 reads CASSYYRNQPQHF. CDR3 nucleotides: TGTGCCAGCAGTTACTACCGGAATCAGCCCCAGCATTTT.

The rearrangement links TRBV11-2 to TRBJ1-1, with D possibly being TRBD1 (5 bases). The germline CDR1 and CDR2 sequences are SGHAT and FQNNGV. The CDR3 covers 13 residues. Trimming left V 2 bases short and J 4 bases short, with 8 bases between. The chain's CDR3 is CASSLQGLTEAFF. In DNA, the CDR3 is TGTGCCAGCAGCTTACAGGGACTCACTGAAGCTTTCTTT.

In DNA, the CDR3 is TGTGCCAGCAGCCTCGTCTCAGGCTCTGGAAACACCATATATTTT. This sequence encodes CASSLVSGSGNTIYF. The rearrangement links TRBV7-6 to TRBJ1-3; D remains ambiguous. CDR1 SGHVS and CDR2 FNYEAQ come from the germline V gene. CDR3 length: 15 amino acids. Trimming removed 5 bases from V and 0 bases from J, with 11 bases in between.

The J gene is TRBJ1-2, the V gene TRBV7-3, with D maybe TRBD1 (5 bases). V lost 5 bases to trimming and J lost 5 bases, with 12 bases between them. This CDR3 has 13 amino acids. CDR1 is SGHTA, CDR2 FQGTGA, per germline. CDR3 nucleotides: TGTGCCAGCAGCGCGGCGGGGGAATATGGCTACACCTTC. The encoded protein is CASSAAGEYGYTF.

The V and J genes are TRBV6-6 and TRBJ2-7, with 7 bases lining up with TRBD2. CDR3 length equals 15 residues. V was pared by 6 bases and J by 4 bases, with 12 bases of the junction left unmatched. Looked up from germline, CDR1 is MNHNY and CDR2 is SVGAGI (reference sequence). CDR3 amino acids: CASSPRVGLKYEQYF. The CDR3 DNA follows: TGTGCCAGCAGCCCGAGAGTGGGACTAAAGTACGAGCAGTACTTC.

This rearrangement joins TRBV10-3 to TRBJ2-1; weak D call: TRBD2 (6 bases). V lost 7 bases and J lost 9, with 16 bases in between. The CDR3 runs to 13 residues. Germline V gene lookup returns CDR1 ENHRY and CDR2 SYGVKD. The DNA for the CDR3 is TGTGCCATCACCCCCGGGAGCTTTGGTGAGCAGTTCTTC. This encodes CAITPGSFGEQFF.